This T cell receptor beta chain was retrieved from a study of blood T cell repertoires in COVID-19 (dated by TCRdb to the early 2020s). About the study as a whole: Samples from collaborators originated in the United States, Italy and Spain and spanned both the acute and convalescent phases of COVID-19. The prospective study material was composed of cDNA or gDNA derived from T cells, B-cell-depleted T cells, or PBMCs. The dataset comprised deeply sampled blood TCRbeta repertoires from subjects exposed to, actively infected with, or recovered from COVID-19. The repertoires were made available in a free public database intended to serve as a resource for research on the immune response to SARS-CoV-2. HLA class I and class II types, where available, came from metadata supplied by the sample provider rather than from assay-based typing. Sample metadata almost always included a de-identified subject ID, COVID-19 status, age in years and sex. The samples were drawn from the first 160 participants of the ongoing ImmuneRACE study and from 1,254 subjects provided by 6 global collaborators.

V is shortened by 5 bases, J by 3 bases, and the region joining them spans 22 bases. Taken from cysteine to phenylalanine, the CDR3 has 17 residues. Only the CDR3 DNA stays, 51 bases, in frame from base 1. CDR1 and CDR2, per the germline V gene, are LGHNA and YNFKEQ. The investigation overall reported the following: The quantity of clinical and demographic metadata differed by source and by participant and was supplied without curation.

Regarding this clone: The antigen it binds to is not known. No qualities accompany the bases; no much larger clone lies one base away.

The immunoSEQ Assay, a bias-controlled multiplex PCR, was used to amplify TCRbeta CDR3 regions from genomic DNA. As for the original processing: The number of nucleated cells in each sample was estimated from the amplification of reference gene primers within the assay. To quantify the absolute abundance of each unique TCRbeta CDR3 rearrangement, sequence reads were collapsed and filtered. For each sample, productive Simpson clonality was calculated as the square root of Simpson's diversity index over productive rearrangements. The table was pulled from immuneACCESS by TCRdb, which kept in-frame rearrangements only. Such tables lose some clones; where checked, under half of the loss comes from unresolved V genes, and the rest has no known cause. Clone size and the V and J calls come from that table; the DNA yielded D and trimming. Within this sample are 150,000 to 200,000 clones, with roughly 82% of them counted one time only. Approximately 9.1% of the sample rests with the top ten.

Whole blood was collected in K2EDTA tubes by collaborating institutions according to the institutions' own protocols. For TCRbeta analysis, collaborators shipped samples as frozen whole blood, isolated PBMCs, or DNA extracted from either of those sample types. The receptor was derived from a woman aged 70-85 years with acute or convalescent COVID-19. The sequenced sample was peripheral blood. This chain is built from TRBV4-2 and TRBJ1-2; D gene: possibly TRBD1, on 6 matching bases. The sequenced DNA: TGTGCCAGCAGCTCAACACAGGGCGCCCCTGAATACTATGGCTACACCTTC. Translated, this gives CASSSTQGAPEYYGYTF.